The following is a TCR beta chain sequence with its context. Its antigen is not identified. The record originates from a study of cytomegalovirus exposure and HLA in healthy donors. The study's findings and limits: Reported performance of the classifier showed diagnosis of cytomegalovirus status with high specificity and sensitivity.

It was with 60 Vbeta and 13 Jbeta primers that the PCR ran. Assay used: immunoSEQ multiplex PCR; TCRdb lists only in-frame clones, some missing. Recorded for this sample: 200,000 or so clones. The CDR3 loop spans 9 amino acids. Germline V gene sequence: CDR1 MNHEY, CDR2 SMNVEV (reference sequence). Donors sampled were nominally healthy, though unrecorded immune exposures were likely. Source material: PBMCs. The rearrangement links TRBV27 to TRBJ2-3; D gene unclear. The clonotype comes from a boy younger than 18 in good health and CMV-seronegative. CDR3 in amino acids: CAWPDTQYF. DNA of the CDR3: TGTGCGTGGCCGGATACGCAGTATTTT.